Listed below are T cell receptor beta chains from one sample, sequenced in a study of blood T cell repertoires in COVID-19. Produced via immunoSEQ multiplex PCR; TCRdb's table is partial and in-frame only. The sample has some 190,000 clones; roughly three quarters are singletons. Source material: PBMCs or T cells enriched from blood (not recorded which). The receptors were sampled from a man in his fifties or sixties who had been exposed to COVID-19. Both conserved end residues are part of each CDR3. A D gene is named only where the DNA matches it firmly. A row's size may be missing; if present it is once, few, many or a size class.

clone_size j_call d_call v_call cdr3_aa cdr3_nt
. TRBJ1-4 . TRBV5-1 CASSLAGGPGEKLFF TGCGCCAGCAGCTTGGCCGGGGGGCCAGGGGAAAAACTGTTTTTT
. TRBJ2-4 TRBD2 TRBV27 CASTLREGAKNIQYF TGTGCCAGCACCCTAAGGGAGGGAGCCAAAAACATTCAGTACTTC
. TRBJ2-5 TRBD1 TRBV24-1 CATSLPGGGQETQYF TGTGCCACCAGTCTCCCAGGGGGTGGGCAAGAGACCCAGTACTTC
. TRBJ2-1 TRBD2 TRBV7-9 CASGLAGFNEQFF TGTGCATCAGGCCTAGCGGGATTTAATGAGCAGTTCTTC
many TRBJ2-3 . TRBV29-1 CSGEAGTDTQYF TGCTCTGGGGAGGCCGGCACAGATACGCAGTATTTT
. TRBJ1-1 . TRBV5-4 CASSGNRVSEAFF TGTGCCAGCAGCGGAAACAGGGTCTCCGAAGCTTTCTTT
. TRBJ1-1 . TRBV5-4 CASSLDSEAFF TGTGCCAGCAGCCTCGACTCCGAAGCTTTCTTT
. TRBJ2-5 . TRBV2 CASRGPPAGTQYF TGTGCCAGCAGGGGGCCCCCCGCCGGGACCCAGTACTTC
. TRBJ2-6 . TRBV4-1 CASSPAGSGANVLTF TGCGCCAGCAGCCCGGCAGGCTCTGGGGCCAACGTCCTGACTTTC
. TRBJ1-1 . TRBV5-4 CASSLEAGNTEAFF TGTGCCAGCAGCTTGGAAGCGGGGAACACTGAAGCTTTCTTT
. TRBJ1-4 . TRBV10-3 CAISAANEKLFF TGTGCCATCAGTGCTGCTAATGAAAAACTGTTTTTT
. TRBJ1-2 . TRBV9 CASSPWTPNYGYTF TGTGCCAGCAGCCCGTGGACACCTAACTATGGCTACACCTTC
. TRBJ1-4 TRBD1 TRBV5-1 CASSSGDREEKLFF TGCGCCAGCAGCTCCGGGGACAGGGAGGAAAAACTGTTTTTT
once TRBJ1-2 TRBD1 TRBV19 CASSGQGYSYGYTF TGTGCCAGTAGTGGACAGGGTTATAGCTATGGCTACACCTTC
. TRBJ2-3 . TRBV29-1 CSVLGQVTDTQYF TGCAGCGTCCTGGGGCAGGTCACAGATACGCAGTATTTT
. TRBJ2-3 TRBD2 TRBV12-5 CASGLVNSGKGTDTQYF TGTGCTAGTGGTTTGGTAAACAGCGGGAAGGGCACAGATACGCAGTATTTT
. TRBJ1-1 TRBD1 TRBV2 CASSQLQGVNTEAFF TGTGCCAGCAGCCAATTACAGGGGGTGAACACTGAAGCTTTCTTT
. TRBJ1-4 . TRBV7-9 CASSLEPARLFF TGTGCCAGCAGCTTAGAACCAGCGAGGCTGTTTTTT
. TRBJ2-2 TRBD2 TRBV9 CASSVDPGGFGGELFF TGTGCCAGCAGCGTAGACCCGGGGGGATTCGGCGGGGAGCTGTTTTTT
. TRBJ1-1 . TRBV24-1 CATSVGAQGRAFF TGTGCCACCAGTGTCGGAGCACAGGGACGGGCTTTCTTT
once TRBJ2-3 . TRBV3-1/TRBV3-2 CASSRQILEDTQYF TGTGCCAGCAGCCGACAGATCCTAGAGGATACGCAGTATTTT
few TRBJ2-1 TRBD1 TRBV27 CASSFSDRGDEQFF TGTGCCAGCAGTTTCTCGGACAGGGGGGATGAGCAGTTCTTC
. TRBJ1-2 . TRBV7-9 CASSLANPSGYGYTF TGTGCCAGCAGCTTAGCCAATCCTTCCGGCTATGGCTACACCTTC
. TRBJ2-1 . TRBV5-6 CASSLAGGINEQFF TGTGCCAGCAGCTTGGCCGGCGGTATCAATGAGCAGTTCTTC
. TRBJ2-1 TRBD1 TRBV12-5 CASGRRPGQGFGEQFF TGTGCTAGTGGTCGTCGACCGGGACAGGGTTTCGGTGAGCAGTTCTTC
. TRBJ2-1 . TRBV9 CRGAGDFYNEQFF TGCCGGGGGGCGGGAGATTTCTACAATGAGCAGTTCTTC
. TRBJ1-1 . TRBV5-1 CASRFGPWRVGANTEAFF TGCGCCAGCAGATTCGGACCATGGAGGGTGGGTGCGAACACTGAAGCTTTCTTT
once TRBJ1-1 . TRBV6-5 CASSLAGGMTEAFF TGTGCCAGCAGCCTTGCTGGGGGGATGACTGAAGCTTTCTTT
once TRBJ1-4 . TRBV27 CASSPGGREKQFF TGTGCCAGCAGTCCCGGGGGGAGGGAAAAACAGTTTTTT
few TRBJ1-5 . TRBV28 CASSLRDSRNQPQHF TGTGCCAGCAGTTTACGGGACTCCAGAAATCAGCCCCAGCATTTT
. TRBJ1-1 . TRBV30 CAWNGQNTEAFF TGTGCCTGGAATGGGCAGAACACTGAAGCTTTCTTT
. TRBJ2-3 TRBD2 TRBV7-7 CASSFGLAGADTQYF TGTGCCAGCAGCTTCGGACTAGCGGGAGCTGATACGCAGTATTTT
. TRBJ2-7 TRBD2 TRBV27 CASSLSNGGRARHEQYF TGTGCCAGCAGTTTATCGAATGGGGGGAGGGCCCGCCACGAGCAGTACTTC
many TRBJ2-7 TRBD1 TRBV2 CASTEEGQGAEQYF TGTGCCAGCACTGAGGAGGGACAGGGGGCCGAGCAGTACTTC
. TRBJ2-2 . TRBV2 CASSEGGTNTGELFF TGTGCCAGCAGTGAAGGAGGCACAAACACCGGGGAGCTGTTTTTT
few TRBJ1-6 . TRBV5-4 CASSSPDLTPLHF TGTGCCAGCAGCTCACCTGACTTGACACCCCTCCACTTT
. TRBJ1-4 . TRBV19 CASSISGTLRGKLFF TGTGCCAGTAGTATTTCTGGGACTCTCCGCGGAAAACTGTTTTTT
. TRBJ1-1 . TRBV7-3 CASSLNPPRLNTEAFF TGTGCCAGCAGCTTAAATCCTCCTAGACTGAACACTGAAGCTTTCTTT
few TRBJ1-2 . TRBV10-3 CAISEIGREIYGYTF TGTGCCATCAGTGAAATAGGACGGGAGATCTATGGCTACACCTTC
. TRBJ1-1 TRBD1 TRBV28 CASSLPTGATEAFF TGTGCCAGCAGTCTACCAACAGGGGCCACTGAAGCTTTCTTT
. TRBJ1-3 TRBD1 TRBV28 CASSPRTGQNGNTIYF TGTGCCAGCAGTCCCAGGACAGGACAGAACGGAAACACCATATATTTT
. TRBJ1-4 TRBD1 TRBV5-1 CASSSTGGPNEKLFF TGCGCCAGCAGCTCAACAGGGGGACCTAATGAAAAACTGTTTTTT
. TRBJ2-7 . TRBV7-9 CASSLLGHEQYF TGTGCCAGCAGCTTATTGGGACATGAGCAGTACTTC
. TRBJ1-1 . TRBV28 CASSLGPTRFPNTEAFF TGTGCCAGCAGTTTGGGCCCTACCCGTTTTCCGAACACTGAAGCTTTCTTT
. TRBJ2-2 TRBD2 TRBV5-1 CASSLALAGSNTGELFF TGCGCCAGCAGCTTGGCCCTAGCGGGTTCGAACACCGGGGAGCTGTTTTTT
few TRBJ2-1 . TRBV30 CAWTRDSGWEQFF TGTGCCTGGACCAGGGACAGCGGGTGGGAGCAGTTCTTC
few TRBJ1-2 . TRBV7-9 CASSTQVAWVYGYTF TGTGCCAGCAGCACCCAGGTGGCCTGGGTGTATGGCTACACCTTC
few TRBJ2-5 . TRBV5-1 CASSIEGVQETQYF TGCGCCAGCAGCATTGAGGGAGTTCAAGAGACCCAGTACTTC
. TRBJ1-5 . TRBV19 CASSINRGSNQPQHF TGTGCCAGTAGTATTAATCGCGGAAGCAATCAGCCCCAGCATTTT
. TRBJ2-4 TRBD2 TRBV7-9 CASSLWTSLGSIQYF TGTGCCAGCAGCTTGTGGACTAGCTTAGGGAGCATTCAGTACTTC
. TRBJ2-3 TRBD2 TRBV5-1 CASSSGLAGTDTQYF TGCGCCAGCAGCTCGGGACTAGCGGGAACAGATACGCAGTATTTT
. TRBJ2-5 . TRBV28 CASSLYYSLSYQETQYF TGTGCCAGCAGTTTATATTACTCACTTTCGTACCAAGAGACCCAGTACTTC
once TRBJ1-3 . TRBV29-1 CSVERIQSLSGNTIYF TGCAGCGTTGAACGCATACAGAGCCTCTCTGGAAACACCATATATTTT
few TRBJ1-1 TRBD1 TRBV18 CASSRTGENTEAFF TGTGCCAGCTCACGGACAGGGGAGAACACTGAAGCTTTCTTT
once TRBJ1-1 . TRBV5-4 CASSLGAENTEAFF TGTGCCAGCAGCTTGGGGGCAGAGAACACTGAAGCTTTCTTT
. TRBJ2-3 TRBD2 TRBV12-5 CASGLTGLAGADTQYF TGTGCTAGTGGTTTAACAGGACTAGCGGGAGCAGATACGCAGTATTTT
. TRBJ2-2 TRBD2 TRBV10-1 CASNPGNTYGGDSKTGELFF TGCGCCAGCAACCCGGGGAATACATACGGGGGGGACTCCAAGACCGGGGAGCTGTTTTTT
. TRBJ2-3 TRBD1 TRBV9 CASSLRQGIQADTQYF TGTGCCAGCAGCCTCCGACAGGGAATTCAGGCAGATACGCAGTATTTT